This TCR beta chain was recorded in a study of CD8 T cells in Susac syndrome. Roughly 0.45 to 1 ug RNA was reverse transcribed with random hexamers. A single record per CDR3 protein comes from TCRdb applying MiXCR to the immunoSEQ multiplex PCR reads. Among around 130,000 distinct CDR3 sequences listed, roughly 80% were seen once. CDR1 is SGDLS, CDR2 YYNGEE, per germline. This CDR3 region has 15 residues. A note on this clonotype: The junction does not match germline at one end; this may be a read error.

V gene TRBV9 combines with J gene TRBJ2-6, with D perhaps TRBD1 (5 bases). Sequencing input: CD8+ T cells from PBMCs. The TCR sequence derives from a human donor with multiple sclerosis. The CDR3 is CASSIQPTGANILTF. The CDR3 nucleotides are TGTGCCAGCAGCATCCAACCTACTGGGGCCAACATCCTGACTTTC.